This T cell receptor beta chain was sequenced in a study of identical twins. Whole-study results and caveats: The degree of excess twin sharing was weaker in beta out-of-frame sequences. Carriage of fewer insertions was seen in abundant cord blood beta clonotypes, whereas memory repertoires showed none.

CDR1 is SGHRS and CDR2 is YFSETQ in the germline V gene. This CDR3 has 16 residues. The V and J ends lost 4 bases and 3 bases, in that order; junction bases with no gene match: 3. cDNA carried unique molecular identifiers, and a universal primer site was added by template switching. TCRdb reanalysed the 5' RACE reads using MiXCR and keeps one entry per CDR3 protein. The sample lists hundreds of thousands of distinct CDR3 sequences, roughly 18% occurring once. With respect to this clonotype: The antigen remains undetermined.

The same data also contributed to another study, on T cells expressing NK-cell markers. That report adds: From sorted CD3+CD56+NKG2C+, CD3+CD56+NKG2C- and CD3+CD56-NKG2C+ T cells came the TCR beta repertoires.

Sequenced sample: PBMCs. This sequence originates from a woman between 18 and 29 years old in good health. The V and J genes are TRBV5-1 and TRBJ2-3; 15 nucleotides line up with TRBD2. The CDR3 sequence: CASSRGTSGGTDTQYF. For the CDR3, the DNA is TGCGCCAGCAGCCGGGGGACTAGCGGGGGGACAGATACGCAGTATTTT.